This TCR beta chain was identified during a study of blood T cells in healthy people across ages. This clonotype was picked up a small number of times. In germline, CDR1 is LGHDT, CDR2 YNNKEL (reference sequence). V shed 1 base and J shed 6 bases, with 13 bases lying between them. The CDR3 is made up of 15 amino acids. Sample-barcoded 5' priming and a J-beta primer mix drove a second PCR of about 6 to 12 cycles. Carrying 12 random nucleotides, a template-switch adaptor labeled each individual cDNA molecule. Every sample gave at least 2.5 million paired-end reads containing CDR3. TCRdb ran MiXCR on the 5' RACE reads and lists one entry per CDR3 protein. Of 1,100,000 or so distinct CDR3 sequences listed, roughly 45% were seen once; the top ten hold about 20%.

V and J are TRBV3-1 and TRBJ1-5; D perhaps matches TRBD1 (5 bases). This receptor was taken from a woman aged 55-69 years in good health. The sequencing input was blood. The CDR3 sequence: CASSQGTYRSQPQHF. Here the CDR3 DNA reads TGTGCCAGCAGCCAAGGAACGTACAGGAGTCAGCCCCAGCATTTT.